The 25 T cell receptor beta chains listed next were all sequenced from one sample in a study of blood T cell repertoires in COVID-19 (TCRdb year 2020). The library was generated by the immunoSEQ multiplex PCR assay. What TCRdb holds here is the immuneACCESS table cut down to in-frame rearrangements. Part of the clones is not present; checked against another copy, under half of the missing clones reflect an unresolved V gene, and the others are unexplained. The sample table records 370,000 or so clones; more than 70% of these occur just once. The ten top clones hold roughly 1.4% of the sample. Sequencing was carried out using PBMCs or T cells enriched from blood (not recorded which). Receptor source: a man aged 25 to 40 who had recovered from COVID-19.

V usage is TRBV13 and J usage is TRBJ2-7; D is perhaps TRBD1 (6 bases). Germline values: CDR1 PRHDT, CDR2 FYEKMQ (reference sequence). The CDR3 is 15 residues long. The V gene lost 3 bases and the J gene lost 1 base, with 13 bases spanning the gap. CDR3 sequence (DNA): TGTGCCAGCAGCTTTCAACAGGGTAGATCCTACGAGCAGTACTTC. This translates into CASSFQQGRSYEQYF.

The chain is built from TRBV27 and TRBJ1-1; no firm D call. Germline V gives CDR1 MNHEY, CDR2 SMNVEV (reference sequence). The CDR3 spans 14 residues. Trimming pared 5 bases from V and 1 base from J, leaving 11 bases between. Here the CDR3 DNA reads TGTGCCAGCAGTCCTCTAAAGTCGAACACTGAAGCTTTCTTT. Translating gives CASSPLKSNTEAFF.

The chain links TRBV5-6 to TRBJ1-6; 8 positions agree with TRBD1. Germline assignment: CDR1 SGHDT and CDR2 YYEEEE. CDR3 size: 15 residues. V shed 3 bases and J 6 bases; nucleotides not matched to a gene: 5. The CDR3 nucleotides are TGTGCCAGCAGCTCGTGGGACAGGTCTAATTCACCCCTCCACTTT. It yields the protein CASSSWDRSNSPLHF. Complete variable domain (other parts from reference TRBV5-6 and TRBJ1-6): DAGVTQSPTHLIKTRGQQVTLRCSPKSGHDTVSWYQQALGQGPQFIFQYYEEEERQRGNFPDRFSGHQFPNYSSELNVNALLLGDSALYLCASSSWDRSNSPLHFGNGTRLTVT.

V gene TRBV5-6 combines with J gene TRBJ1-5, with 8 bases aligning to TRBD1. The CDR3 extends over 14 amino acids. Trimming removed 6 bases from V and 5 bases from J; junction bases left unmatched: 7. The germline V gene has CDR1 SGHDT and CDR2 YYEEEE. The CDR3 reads CASNYGQGDQPQHF. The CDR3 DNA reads TGTGCCAGCAACTATGGACAGGGCGATCAGCCCCAGCATTTT.

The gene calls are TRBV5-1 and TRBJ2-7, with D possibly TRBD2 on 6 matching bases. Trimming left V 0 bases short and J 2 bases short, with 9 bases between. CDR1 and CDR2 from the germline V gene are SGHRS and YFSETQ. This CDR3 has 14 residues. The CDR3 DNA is TGCGCCAGCAGCTTGGAGGGACTGGCCTACGAGCAGTACTTC. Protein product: CASSLEGLAYEQYF.

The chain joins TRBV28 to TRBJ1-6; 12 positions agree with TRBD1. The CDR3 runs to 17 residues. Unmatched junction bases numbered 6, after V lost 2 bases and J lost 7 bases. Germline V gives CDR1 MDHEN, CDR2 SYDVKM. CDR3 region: CASSLGAGTGGNSPLHF. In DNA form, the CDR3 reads TGTGCCAGCAGTTTAGGGGCCGGGACAGGGGGCAATTCACCCCTCCACTTT. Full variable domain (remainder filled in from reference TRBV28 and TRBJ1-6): DVKVTQSSRYLVKRTGEKVFLECVQDMDHENMFWYRQDPGLGLRLIYFSYDVKMKEKGDIPEGYSVSREKKERFSLILESASTNQTSMYLCASSLGAGTGGNSPLHFGNGTRLTVT.

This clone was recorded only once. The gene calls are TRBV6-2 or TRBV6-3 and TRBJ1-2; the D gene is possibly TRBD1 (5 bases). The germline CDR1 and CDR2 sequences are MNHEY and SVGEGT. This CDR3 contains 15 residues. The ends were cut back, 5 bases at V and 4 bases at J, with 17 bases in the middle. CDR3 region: CASSPTGGRFYGYTF. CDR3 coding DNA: TGTGCCAGCAGTCCCACAGGAGGGAGGTTCTATGGCTACACCTTC.

CDR3 nucleotide sequence: TGTGCCAGCAGCCGGGCGGCGAATACGCAGTATTTT. Translating gives CASSRAANTQYF. V is TRBV7-8 and J is TRBJ2-3; the D is unclear. The CDR3 is 12 residues long. V was trimmed by 5 bases and J by 7 bases, leaving 10 bases between them. CDR1 and CDR2 from the germline V gene are SGHVS and FQNEAQ. Complete variable domain (other parts from reference TRBV7-8 and TRBJ2-3): GAGVSQSPRYKVAKRGQDVALRCDPISGHVSLFWYQQALGQGPEFLTYFQNEAQLDKSGLPSDRFFAERPEGSVSTLKIQRTQQEDSAVYLCASSRAANTQYFGPGTRLTVL.

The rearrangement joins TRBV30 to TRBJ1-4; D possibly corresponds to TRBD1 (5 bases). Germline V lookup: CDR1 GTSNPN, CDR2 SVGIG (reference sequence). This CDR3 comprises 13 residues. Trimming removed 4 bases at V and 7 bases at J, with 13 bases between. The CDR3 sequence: CAWKPGGTEKLFF. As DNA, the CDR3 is TGTGCCTGGAAGCCAGGAGGGACTGAAAAACTGTTTTTT.

CDR3 nucleotide sequence: TGTGCCAGCAGCTTCGACGACGGACAGGGTGGTGGAGATACGCAGTATTTT. Protein: CASSFDDGQGGGDTQYF. The genes are TRBV7-3 and TRBJ2-3; TRBD1 agrees at 8 bases. Germline CDR1 and CDR2: SGHTA and FQGTGA. V trimming: 3 bases; J trimming: 5 bases; junction bases outside the gene matches: 13. CDR3 size: 17 residues. The variable domain in full, with the rest retrieved from reference TRBV7-3 and TRBJ2-3, is GAGVSQTPSNKVTEKGKYVELRCDPISGHTALYWYRQSLGQGPEFLIYFQGTGAADDSGLPNDRFFAVRPEGSVSTLKIQRTERGDSAVYLCASSFDDGQGGGDTQYFGPGTRLTVL.

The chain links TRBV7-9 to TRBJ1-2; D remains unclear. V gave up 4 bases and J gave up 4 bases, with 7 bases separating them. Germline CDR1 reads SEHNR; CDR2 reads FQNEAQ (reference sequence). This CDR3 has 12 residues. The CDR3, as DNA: TGTGCCAGCAGCTCGGGTCCCTATGGCTACACCTTC. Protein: CASSSGPYGYTF.

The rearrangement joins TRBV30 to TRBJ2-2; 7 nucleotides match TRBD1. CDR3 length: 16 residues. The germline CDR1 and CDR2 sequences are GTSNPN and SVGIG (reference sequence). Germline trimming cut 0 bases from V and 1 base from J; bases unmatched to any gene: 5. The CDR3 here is CAWSVGRTGNTGELFF. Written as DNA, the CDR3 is TGTGCCTGGAGTGTGGGGCGGACAGGGAACACCGGGGAGCTGTTTTTT.

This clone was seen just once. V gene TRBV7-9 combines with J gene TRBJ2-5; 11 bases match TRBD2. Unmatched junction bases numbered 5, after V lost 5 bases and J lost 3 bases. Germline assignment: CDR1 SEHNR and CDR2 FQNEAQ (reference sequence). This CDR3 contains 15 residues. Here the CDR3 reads CASSITSGGKETQYF. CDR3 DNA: TGTGCCAGCAGCATCACTAGCGGGGGAAAAGAGACCCAGTACTTC.

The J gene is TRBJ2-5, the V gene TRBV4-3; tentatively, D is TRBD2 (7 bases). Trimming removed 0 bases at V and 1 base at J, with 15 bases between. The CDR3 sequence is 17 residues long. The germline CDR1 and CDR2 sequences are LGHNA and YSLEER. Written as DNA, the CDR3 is TGCGCCAGCAGCCAAGACTGGGGGGGGCTCTTCCAAGAGACCCAGTACTTC. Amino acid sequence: CASSQDWGGLFQETQYF.

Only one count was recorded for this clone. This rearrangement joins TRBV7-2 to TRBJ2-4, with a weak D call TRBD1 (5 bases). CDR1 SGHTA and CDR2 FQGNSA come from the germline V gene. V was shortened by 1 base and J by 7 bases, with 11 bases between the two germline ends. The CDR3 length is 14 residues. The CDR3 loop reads CASSLVGHLNIQYF. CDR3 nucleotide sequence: TGTGCCAGCAGCTTAGTCGGACATCTGAACATTCAGTACTTC.

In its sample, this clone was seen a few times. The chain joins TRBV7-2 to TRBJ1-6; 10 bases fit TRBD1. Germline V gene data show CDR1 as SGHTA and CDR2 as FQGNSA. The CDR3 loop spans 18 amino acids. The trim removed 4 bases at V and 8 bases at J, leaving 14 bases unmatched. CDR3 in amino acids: CASSSRPPGDRGDSPLHF. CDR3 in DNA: TGTGCCAGCAGCTCGCGACCCCCTGGGGACAGGGGAGATTCACCCCTCCACTTT.

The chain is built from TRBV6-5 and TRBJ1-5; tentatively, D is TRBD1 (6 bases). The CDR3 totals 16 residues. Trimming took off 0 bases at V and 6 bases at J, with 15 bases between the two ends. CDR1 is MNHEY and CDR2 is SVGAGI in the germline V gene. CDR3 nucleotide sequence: TGTGCCAGCAGTTACTCAGGGGCAGGGGCAGGTCAGCCCCAGCATTTT. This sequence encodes CASSYSGAGAGQPQHF.

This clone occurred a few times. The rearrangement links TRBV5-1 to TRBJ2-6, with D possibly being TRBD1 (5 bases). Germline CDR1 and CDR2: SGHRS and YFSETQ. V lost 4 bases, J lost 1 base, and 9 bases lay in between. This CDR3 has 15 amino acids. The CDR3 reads CASSPQGSGANVLTF. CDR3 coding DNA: TGCGCCAGCAGCCCTCAGGGTTCTGGGGCCAACGTCCTGACTTTC. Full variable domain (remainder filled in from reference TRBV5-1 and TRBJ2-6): KAGVTQTPRYLIKTRGQQVTLSCSPISGHRSVSWYQQTPGQGLQFLFEYFSETQRNKGNFPGRFSGRQFSNSRSEMNVSTLELGDSALYLCASSPQGSGANVLTFGAGSRLTVL.

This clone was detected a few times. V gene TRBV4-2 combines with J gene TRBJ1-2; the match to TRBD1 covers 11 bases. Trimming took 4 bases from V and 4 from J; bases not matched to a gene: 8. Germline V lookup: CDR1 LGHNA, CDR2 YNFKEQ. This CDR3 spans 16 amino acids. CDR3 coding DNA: TGTGCCAGCAGCCGAAGGGGACAGGGGGAGGGCTATGGCTACACCTTC. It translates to CASSRRGQGEGYGYTF.

The CDR3 DNA reads as TGTGCCAGCAGCTCGAGGGCAGGGGGCTACGAGCAGTACTTC. Residues: CASSSRAGGYEQYF. The gene calls are TRBV7-2 and TRBJ2-7; 7 bases are shared with TRBD1. V gave up 4 bases and J gave up 3 bases; unmatched junction bases: 6. This CDR3 comprises 14 residues. Per germline, CDR1 SGHTA and CDR2 FQGNSA. Together with reference TRBV7-2 and TRBJ2-7, the CDR3 gives the full variable domain: GAGVSQSPSNKVTEKGKDVELRCDPISGHTALYWYRQSLGQGLEFLIYFQGNSAPDKSGLPSDRFSAERTGGSVSTLTIQRTQQEDSAVYLCASSSRAGGYEQYFGPGTRLTVT.

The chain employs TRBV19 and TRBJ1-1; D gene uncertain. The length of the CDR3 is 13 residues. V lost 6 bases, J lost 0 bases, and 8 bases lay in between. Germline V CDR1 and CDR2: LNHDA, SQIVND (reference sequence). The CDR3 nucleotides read TGTGCCAGTAGCCTTACGGTGAACACTGAAGCTTTCTTT. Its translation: CASSLTVNTEAFF.

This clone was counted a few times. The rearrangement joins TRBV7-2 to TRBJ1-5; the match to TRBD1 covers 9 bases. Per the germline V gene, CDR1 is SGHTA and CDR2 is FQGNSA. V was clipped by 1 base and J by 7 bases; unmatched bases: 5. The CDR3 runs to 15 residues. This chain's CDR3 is CASSLVTGGDQPQHF. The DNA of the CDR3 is TGTGCCAGCAGCTTAGTAACAGGGGGCGACCAGCCCCAGCATTTT.

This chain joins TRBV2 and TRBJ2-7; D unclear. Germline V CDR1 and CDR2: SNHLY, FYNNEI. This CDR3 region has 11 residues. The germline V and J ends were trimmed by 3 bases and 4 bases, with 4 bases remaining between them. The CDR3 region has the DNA TGTGCCAGCAGTGAGGCATACGAGCAGTACTTC. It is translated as CASSEAYEQYF.

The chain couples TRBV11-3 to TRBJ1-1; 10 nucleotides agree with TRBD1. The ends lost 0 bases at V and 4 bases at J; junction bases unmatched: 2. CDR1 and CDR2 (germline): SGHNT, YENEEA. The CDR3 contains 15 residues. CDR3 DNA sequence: TGTGCCAGCAGCTTAGAGGGACAGGGGCGCACTGAAGCTTTCTTT. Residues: CASSLEGQGRTEAFF.

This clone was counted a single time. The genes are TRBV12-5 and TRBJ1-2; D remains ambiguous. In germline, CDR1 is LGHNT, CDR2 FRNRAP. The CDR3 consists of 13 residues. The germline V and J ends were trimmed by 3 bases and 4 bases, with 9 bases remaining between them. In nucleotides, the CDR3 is TGTGCTAGTGGTTTAGGACTCGGCTATGGCTACACCTTC. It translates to CASGLGLGYGYTF.